These 4 T cell receptor beta chains came from one sample sequenced in a study of identical twins. TCRdb recomputed calls from the 5' RACE reads with MiXCR, one row per CDR3 protein. The sample lists 1,800,000 or so distinct CDR3 sequences; about 30% were seen once. Sequencing used cord blood. The origin of the receptors is a newborn girl in good health.

The genes are TRBV20-1 and TRBJ2-1; the match to TRBD2 covers 7 bases. Germline trimming cut 0 bases from V and 0 bases from J; bases unmatched to any gene: 14. Per the germline V gene, CDR1 is DFQATT and CDR2 is SNEGSKA (reference sequence). The CDR3 contains 19 residues. CDR3 DNA: TGCAGTGCTAGAGAGGGTAGCGGGTACACCCGGCGCTCCTACAATGAGCAGTTCTTC. This sequence encodes CSAREGSGYTRRSYNEQFF.

A word on this clonotype: This probably arose from a read error, given a far larger clone one base away. This sequence joins TRBV3-1 and TRBJ2-3; D assignment may be TRBD1 or TRBD2 (5 bases each). The CDR3 runs 12 residues. Germline V lookup: CDR1 LGHDT, CDR2 YNNKEL (reference sequence). DNA for the CDR3: TGTGCCGGCAGCCAAGAGGGGGATACGCAGTATTTT. Translated: CAGSQEGDTQYF.

This clonotype has a handful of counts. This chain links TRBV12-3 or TRBV12-4 with TRBJ2-4; D gene unclear. The CDR3 loop spans 17 amino acids. Trimming removed 0 bases at V and 2 bases at J, with 14 bases between. CDR3 amino acids: CASSLASRGVSKNIQYF. CDR3 nucleotides: TGTGCCAGCAGTTTAGCTTCCCGTGGGGTGTCCAAAAACATTCAGTACTTC.

This clonotype was seen only a few times. The J gene is TRBJ2-3, the V gene TRBV4-2; no firm D call. This CDR3 has 16 amino acids. CDR1 LGHNA and CDR2 YNFKEQ come from the germline V gene. V was cut by 2 bases and J by 1 base, with 13 bases left in between. The DNA for the CDR3 is TGTGCCAGCAGCCAACCTGACCTAACCCGCACAGATACGCAGTATTTT. It codes for CASSQPDLTRTDTQYF.